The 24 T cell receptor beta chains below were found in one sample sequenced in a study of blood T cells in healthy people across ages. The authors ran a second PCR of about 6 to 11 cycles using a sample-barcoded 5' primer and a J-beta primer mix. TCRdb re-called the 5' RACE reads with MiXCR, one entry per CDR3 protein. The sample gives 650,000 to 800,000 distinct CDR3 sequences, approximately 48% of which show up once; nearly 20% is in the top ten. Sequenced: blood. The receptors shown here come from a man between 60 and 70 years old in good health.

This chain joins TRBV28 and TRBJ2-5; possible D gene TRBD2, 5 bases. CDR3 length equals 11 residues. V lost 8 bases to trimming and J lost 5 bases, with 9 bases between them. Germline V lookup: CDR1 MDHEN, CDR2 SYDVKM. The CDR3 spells CASLSGETQYF. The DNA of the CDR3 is TGTGCCAGCCTATCGGGGGAGACCCAGTACTTC.

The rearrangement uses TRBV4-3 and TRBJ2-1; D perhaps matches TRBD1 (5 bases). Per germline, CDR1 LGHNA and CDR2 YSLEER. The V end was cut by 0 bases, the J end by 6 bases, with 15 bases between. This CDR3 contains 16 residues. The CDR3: CASSQDNGQGVNEQFF. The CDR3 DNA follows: TGCGCCAGCAGCCAAGATAATGGGCAGGGTGTCAATGAGCAGTTCTTC.

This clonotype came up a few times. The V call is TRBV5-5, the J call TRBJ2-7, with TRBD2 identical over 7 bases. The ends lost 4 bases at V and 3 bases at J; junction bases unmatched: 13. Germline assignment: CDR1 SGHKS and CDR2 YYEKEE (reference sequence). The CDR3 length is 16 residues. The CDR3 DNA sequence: TGTGCCAGCAGCGGGGAAATACGGGGGGATTACTACGAGCAGTACTTC. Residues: CASSGEIRGDYYEQYF.

Here the CDR3 reads CASSLGQGEETQYF. The DNA for the CDR3 is TGTGCCAGCAGCTTAGGGCAGGGCGAGGAGACCCAGTACTTC. The chain joins TRBV7-9 to TRBJ2-5, with D possibly matching TRBD1 (5 bases). Trimming removed 1 base from V and 5 bases from J, with 11 bases in between. The germline CDR1 and CDR2 sequences are SEHNR and FQNEAQ (reference sequence). The CDR3 extends over 14 amino acids.

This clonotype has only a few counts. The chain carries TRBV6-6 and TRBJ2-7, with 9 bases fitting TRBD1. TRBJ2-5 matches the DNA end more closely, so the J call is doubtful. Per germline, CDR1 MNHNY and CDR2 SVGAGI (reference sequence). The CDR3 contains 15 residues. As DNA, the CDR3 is TGTGCCAGCAGTTACTTGGGACAGGGTGGGGAGACCCAGTACTTC. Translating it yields CASSYLGQGGETQYF.

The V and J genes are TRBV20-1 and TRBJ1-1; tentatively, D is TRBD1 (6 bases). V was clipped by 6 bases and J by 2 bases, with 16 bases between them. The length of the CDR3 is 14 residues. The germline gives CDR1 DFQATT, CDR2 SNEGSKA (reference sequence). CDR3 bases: TGCAGTGCCCGGACAGTGCTAGGAAACACTGAAGCTTTCTTT. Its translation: CSARTVLGNTEAFF.

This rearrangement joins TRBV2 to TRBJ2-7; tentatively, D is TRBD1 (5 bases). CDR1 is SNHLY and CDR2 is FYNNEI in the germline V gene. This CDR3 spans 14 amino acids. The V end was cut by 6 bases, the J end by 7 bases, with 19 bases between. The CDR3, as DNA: TGTGCCAGCAGCTCAGGGTATGCTTACAATGAGCAGTACTTC. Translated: CASSSGYAYNEQYF.

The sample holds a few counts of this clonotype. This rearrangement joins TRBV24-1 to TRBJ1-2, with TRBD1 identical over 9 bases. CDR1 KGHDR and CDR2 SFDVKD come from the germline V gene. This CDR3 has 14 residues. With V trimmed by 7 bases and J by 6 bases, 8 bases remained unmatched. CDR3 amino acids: CATRDPGQGHGYTF. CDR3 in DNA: TGTGCCACCAGGGACCCGGGACAGGGCCATGGCTACACCTTC.

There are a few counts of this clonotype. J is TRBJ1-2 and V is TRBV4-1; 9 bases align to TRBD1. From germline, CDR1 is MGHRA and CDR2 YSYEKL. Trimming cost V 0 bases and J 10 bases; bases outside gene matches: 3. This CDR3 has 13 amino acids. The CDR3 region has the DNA TGCGCCAGCAGCCAAGAAAGGACAGGGGCCTACACCTTC. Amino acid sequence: CASSQERTGAYTF.

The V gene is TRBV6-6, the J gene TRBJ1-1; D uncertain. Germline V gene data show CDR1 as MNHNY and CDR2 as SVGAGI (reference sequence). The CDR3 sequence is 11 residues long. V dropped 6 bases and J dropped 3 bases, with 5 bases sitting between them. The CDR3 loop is CASRDDTEAFF. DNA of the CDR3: TGTGCCAGCAGAGACGACACTGAAGCTTTCTTT.

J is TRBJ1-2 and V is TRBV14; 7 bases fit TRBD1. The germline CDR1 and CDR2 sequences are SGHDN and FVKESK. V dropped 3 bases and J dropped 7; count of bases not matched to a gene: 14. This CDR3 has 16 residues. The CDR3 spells CASSQLQGRAGSGYTF. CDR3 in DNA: TGTGCCAGCAGCCAGCTACAGGGGCGGGCCGGGTCTGGCTACACCTTC.

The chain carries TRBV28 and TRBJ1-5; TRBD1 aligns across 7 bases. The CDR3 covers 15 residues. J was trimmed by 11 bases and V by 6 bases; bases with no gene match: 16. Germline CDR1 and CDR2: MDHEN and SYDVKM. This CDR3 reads CASSPPTGQSRTQHF. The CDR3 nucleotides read TGTGCCAGCAGCCCCCCGACAGGGCAAAGTCGGACCCAGCATTTT.

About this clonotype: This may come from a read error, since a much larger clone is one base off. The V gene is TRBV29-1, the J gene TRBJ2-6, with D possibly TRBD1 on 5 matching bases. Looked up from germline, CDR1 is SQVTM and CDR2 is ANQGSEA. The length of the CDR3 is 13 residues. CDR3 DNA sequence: TGCAGCGTTAAAAGCTCTGGGGCCAACGCCCTGACTTTC. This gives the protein CSVKSSGANALTF.

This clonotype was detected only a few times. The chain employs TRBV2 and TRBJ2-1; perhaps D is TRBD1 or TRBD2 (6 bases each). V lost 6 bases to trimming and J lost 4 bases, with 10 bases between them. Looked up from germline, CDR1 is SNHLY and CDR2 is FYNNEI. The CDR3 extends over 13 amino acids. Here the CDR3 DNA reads TGTGCCAGCAGGGGGGGCCGATACAATGAGCAGTTCTTC. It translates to CASRGGRYNEQFF. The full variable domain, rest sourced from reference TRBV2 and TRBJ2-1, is EPEVTQTPSHQVTQMGQEVILRCVPISNHLYFYWYRQILGQKVEFLVSFYNNEISEKSEIFDDQFSVERPDGSNFTLKIRSTKLEDSAMYFCASRGGRYNEQFFGPGTRLTVL.

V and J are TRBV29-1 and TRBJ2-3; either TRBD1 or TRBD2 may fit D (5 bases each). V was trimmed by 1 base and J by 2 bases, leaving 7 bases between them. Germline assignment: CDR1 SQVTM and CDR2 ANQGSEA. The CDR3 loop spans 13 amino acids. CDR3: CSVEGGPTDTQYF. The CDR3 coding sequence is TGCAGCGTTGAAGGGGGACCCACAGATACGCAGTATTTT.

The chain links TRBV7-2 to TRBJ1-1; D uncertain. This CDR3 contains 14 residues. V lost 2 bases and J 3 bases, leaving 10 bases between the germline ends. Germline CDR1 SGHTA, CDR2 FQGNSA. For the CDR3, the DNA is TGTGCCAGCAGCTTAAACAGAGATTACACTGAAGCTTTCTTT. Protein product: CASSLNRDYTEAFF.

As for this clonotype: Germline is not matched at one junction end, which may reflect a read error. The CDR3 DNA is TGTGCCAGCAGTTACCCGGCCCACACCGAAGCTTTCTTT. The encoded protein is CASSYPAHTEAFF. The genes are TRBV6-2 or TRBV6-3 and TRBJ1-1, with D unclear. The CDR3 totals 13 residues. CDR1 and CDR2 (germline): MNHEY, SVGEGT.

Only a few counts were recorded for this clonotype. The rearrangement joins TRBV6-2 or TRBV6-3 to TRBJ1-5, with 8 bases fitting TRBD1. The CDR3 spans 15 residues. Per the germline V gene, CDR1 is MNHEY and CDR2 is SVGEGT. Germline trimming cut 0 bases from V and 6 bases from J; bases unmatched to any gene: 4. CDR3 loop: CASSYSGQGGQPQHF. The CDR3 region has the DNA TGTGCCAGCAGTTACTCCGGACAGGGCGGTCAGCCCCAGCATTTT.

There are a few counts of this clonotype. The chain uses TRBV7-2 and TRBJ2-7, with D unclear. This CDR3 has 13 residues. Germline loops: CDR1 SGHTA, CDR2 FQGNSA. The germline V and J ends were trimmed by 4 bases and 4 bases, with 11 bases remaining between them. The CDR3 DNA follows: TGTGCCAGCAGCTCGTACGCCGGGTACGAGCAGTACTTC. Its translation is CASSSYAGYEQYF.

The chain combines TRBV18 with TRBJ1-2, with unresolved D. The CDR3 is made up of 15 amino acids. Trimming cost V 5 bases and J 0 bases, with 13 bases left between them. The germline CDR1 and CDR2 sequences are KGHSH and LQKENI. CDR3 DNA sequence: TGTGCCAGCTCATACCGTCTGGAGTCTAACTATGGCTACACCTTC. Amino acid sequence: CASSYRLESNYGYTF.

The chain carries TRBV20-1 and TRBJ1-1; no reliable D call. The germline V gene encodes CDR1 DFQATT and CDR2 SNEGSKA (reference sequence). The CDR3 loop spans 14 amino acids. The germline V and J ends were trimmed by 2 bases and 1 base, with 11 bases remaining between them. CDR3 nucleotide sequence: TGCAGTGCTAGACCTCCGGGGAGGAACACTGAAGCTTTCTTT. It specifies CSARPPGRNTEAFF.

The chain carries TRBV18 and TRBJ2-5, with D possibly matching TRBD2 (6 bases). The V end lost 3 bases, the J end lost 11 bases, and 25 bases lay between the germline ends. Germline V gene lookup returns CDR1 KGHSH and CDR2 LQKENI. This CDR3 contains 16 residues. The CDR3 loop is CASSPGGGVRFNEQYF. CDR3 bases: TGTGCCAGCTCACCTGGCGGAGGGGTTCGGTTCAATGAGCAGTACTTC.

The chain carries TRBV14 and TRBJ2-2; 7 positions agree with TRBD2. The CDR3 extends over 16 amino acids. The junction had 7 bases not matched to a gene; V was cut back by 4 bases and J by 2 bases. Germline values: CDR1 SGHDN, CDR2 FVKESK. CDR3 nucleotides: TGTGCCAGCAGCCCTGGACTAGAATTTAACACCGGGGAGCTGTTTTTT. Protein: CASSPGLEFNTGELFF.

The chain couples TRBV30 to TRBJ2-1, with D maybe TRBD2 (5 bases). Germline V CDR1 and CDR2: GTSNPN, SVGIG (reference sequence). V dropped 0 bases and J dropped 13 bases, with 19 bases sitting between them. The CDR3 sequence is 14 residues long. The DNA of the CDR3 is TGTGCCTGGAGTGTACTCGGGAACCAAGAGACCCAGTTCTTC. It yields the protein CAWSVLGNQETQFF.